A selection of T cell receptor beta chains follows, all from one sample in a study of PD-1 blockade in classical Hodgkin lymphoma. Repertoires were generated with immunoSEQ multiplex PCR, while TCRdb's copy carries only in-frame clones and drops some. Of about 12,000 clones listed, 65% to 80% are singletons. The source material was CD4+ T cells from blood, sampled at baseline. These receptors originate from a human donor with classical Hodgkin lymphoma. The CDR3 runs from the conserved cysteine through the conserved F or W. The D gene is left open where the match is weak. Expanded clones get a size class; other rows say once, few or many, or leave the size out.

v_gene,d_gene,j_gene,abundance,CDR3aa,CDR3nt
TRBV18,TRBD2,TRBJ2-1,-,CASSPLSSGGGNEQFF,TGTGCCAGCTCACCACTGAGTAGCGGGGGGGGAAATGAGCAGTTCTTC
TRBV6-1,TRBD1,TRBJ1-2,-,CASSDHRGFGYTF,TGTGCCAGCAGTGACCACAGGGGGTTTGGCTACACCTTC
TRBV5-4,-,TRBJ1-1,once,CASKGGLNTEAFF,TGTGCCAGCAAGGGGGGACTGAACACTGAAGCTTTCTTT
TRBV7-9,TRBD2,TRBJ2-1,-,CASSLSGVYNEQFF,TGTGCCAGCAGCCTAAGCGGGGTCTACAATGAGCAGTTCTTC
TRBV7-2,-,TRBJ1-2,-,CASSLVGSSNAGYTF,TGTGCCAGCAGCTTAGTAGGATCATCGAACGCCGGCTACACCTTC
TRBV5-1,-,TRBJ2-2,-,CASRLFGGTGELFF,TGCGCCAGCCGCTTGTTCGGTGGGACCGGGGAGCTGTTTTTT
TRBV19,TRBD1,TRBJ1-5,-,CASTIGTGARGQPQHF,TGTGCCAGTACTATAGGGACAGGGGCGAGGGGTCAGCCCCAGCATTTT
TRBV15,-,TRBJ1-4,few,CATSYMRGEKLFF,TGTGCCACCAGCTACATGCGTGGTGAAAAACTGTTTTTT
TRBV5-6,-,TRBJ1-4,-,CASRLRGGRDNEKLFF,TGTGCCAGCAGACTCAGGGGCGGCAGGGATAATGAAAAACTGTTTTTT
TRBV20-1,-,TRBJ2-5,-,CSALDSETQYF,TGCAGTGCTTTGGACAGTGAGACCCAGTACTTC
TRBV11-3,-,TRBJ2-2,-,CASSLGPANTGELFF,TGTGCCAGCAGCTTGGGACCCGCGAACACCGGGGAGCTGTTTTTT
TRBV5-6,-,TRBJ2-6,-,CASSRVSGANVLTF,TGTGCCAGCTCCAGAGTCTCTGGGGCCAACGTCCTGACTTTC
TRBV5-8,-,TRBJ2-4,-,CASSLEGGWIAKNIQYF,TGTGCCAGCAGCTTGGAGGGGGGCTGGATAGCCAAAAACATTCAGTACTTC
TRBV11-2,TRBD1,TRBJ1-1,-,CASSLGRDRETEAFF,TGTGCCAGCAGCTTAGGCCGGGACAGGGAAACTGAAGCTTTCTTT
TRBV5-1,TRBD2,TRBJ2-2,-,CASSSAAGGRSGELFF,TGCGCCAGCAGCTCGGCGGCGGGGGGCAGGAGCGGGGAGCTGTTTTTT
TRBV7-2,-,TRBJ2-2,-,CASSIYRDTGELFF,TGTGCCAGCAGCATCTACAGGGACACCGGGGAGCTGTTTTTT
TRBV6-5,-,TRBJ2-3,-,CASSNWGGRRTDTQYF,TGTGCCAGCAGTAACTGGGGGGGGCGTAGAACAGATACGCAGTATTTT
TRBV11-2,-,TRBJ2-3,-,CASSLWTSSTDTQYF,TGTGCCAGCAGCCTCTGGACATCTAGCACAGATACGCAGTATTTT
TRBV5-4,TRBD1,TRBJ1-2,few,CASSRLGDRGTGYGYTF,TGTGCCAGCAGCCGCCTAGGGGACAGGGGGACTGGCTATGGCTACACCTTC
TRBV7-9,-,TRBJ1-1,-,CASSFPQRNTEAFF,TGTGCCAGCAGCTTCCCACAGAGGAACACTGAAGCTTTCTTT
TRBV6-5,-,TRBJ1-2,-,CASSNRDMLNYGYTF,TGTGCCAGCAGTAACCGGGACATGCTTAACTATGGCTACACCTTC
TRBV11-3,TRBD1,TRBJ1-1,-,CASSSRRGLNTEAFF,TGTGCCAGCAGCTCCAGGAGGGGGCTGAACACTGAAGCTTTCTTT
TRBV15,-,TRBJ2-5,-,CATSRGRFGETQYF,TGTGCCACCAGCAGAGGTCGGTTTGGGGAGACCCAGTACTTC
TRBV5-6,-,TRBJ1-6,-,CASSSGDLIYSPLHF,TGTGCCAGCAGCTCTGGGGACCTAATATATTCACCCCTCCACTTT
TRBV7-9,-,TRBJ1-2,few,CASSLEHTYGYTF,TGTGCCAGCAGCTTAGAACATACCTATGGCTACACCTTC
TRBV5-4,-,TRBJ2-3,-,CASSSKDSISTDTQYF,TGTGCCAGCAGCTCCAAGGACAGCATAAGCACAGATACGCAGTATTTT
TRBV30,-,TRBJ1-2,-,CAWSWPRARANYGYTF,TGTGCCTGGAGTTGGCCCAGGGCGCGAGCTAACTATGGCTACACCTTC
TRBV6-1,-,TRBJ1-5,once,CASRGRGGNQPQHF,TGTGCCAGCAGGGGGAGGGGCGGCAATCAGCCCCAGCATTTT
TRBV5-6,-,TRBJ2-4,-,CASSPPGVGKENIQYF,TGTGCCAGCAGCCCCCCCGGAGTAGGGAAAGAAAACATTCAGTACTTC
TRBV2,-,TRBJ2-4,-,CASTSGTWGKNIQYF,TGTGCCAGCACCTCTGGGACCTGGGGCAAAAACATTCAGTACTTC
TRBV30,-,TRBJ2-3,once,CAWTGLNYGDTQYF,TGTGCCTGGACGGGCCTAAACTACGGGGATACGCAGTATTTT
TRBV29-1,-,TRBJ1-1,-,CSVVVRGRNTEAFF,TGCAGCGTTGTTGTCCGGGGCAGGAACACTGAAGCTTTCTTT
TRBV9,-,TRBJ1-3,-,CASSVGSSGNTIYF,TGTGCCAGCAGCGTAGGTTCCTCTGGAAACACCATATATTTT
TRBV4-3,TRBD2,TRBJ2-3,once,CASSQDPGGDTDTQYF,TGCGCCAGCAGCCAAGACCCGGGGGGTGACACAGATACGCAGTATTTT
TRBV29-1,TRBD1,TRBJ1-1,-,CSAQGGDTEAFF,TGCAGCGCACAGGGGGGCGACACTGAAGCTTTCTTT
TRBV5-4,TRBD1,TRBJ1-1,-,CASSLAKTGSYEAFF,TGTGCCAGCAGCTTGGCAAAGACAGGGTCCTACGAAGCTTTCTTT
TRBV7-3,-,TRBJ1-6,-,CASSTDSNSPLHF,TGTGCCAGCAGCACGGACAGTAATTCACCCCTCCACTTT
TRBV6-1,-,TRBJ1-2,-,CASTSGGGYTF,TGTGCCAGCACCTCGGGCGGTGGCTACACCTTC
TRBV11-2,TRBD1,TRBJ1-6,-,CASSQAGGDSPLHF,TGTGCCAGCAGCCAAGCAGGGGGCGATTCACCCCTCCACTTT
TRBV7-2,-,TRBJ1-1,-,CASSQTVWGTEAFF,TGTGCCAGCAGCCAAACAGTCTGGGGCACTGAAGCTTTCTTT
TRBV7-3,TRBD2,TRBJ2-3,-,CASSLTRPGLAGGPRYTQYF,TGTGCCAGCAGCCTAACACGCCCTGGACTAGCGGGGGGGCCACGATATACGCAGTATTTT
TRBV7-6,TRBD1,TRBJ2-2,-,CASRKTGTDTGELFF,TGTGCCAGCAGAAAGACCGGGACAGACACCGGGGAGCTGTTTTTT
TRBV11-3,-,TRBJ2-3,-,CASSLSFTEDGGTDTQYF,TGTGCCAGCAGCTTATCTTTTACAGAGGACGGAGGCACAGATACGCAGTATTTT
TRBV5-1,TRBD1,TRBJ1-1,-,CAPAVRQGVNTEAFF,TGCGCTCCAGCGGTCCGGCAGGGGGTGAACACTGAAGCTTTCTTT
TRBV29-1,-,TRBJ2-7,-,CSVELPNRVRDEQYF,TGCAGCGTTGAACTTCCGAACAGGGTTCGGGACGAGCAGTACTTC
TRBV5-1,TRBD1,TRBJ1-6,-,CASSFGGQGNSPLHF,TGCGCCAGCAGCTTCGGGGGACAGGGAAATTCACCCCTCCACTTT
TRBV28,TRBD1,TRBJ2-7,-,CASSQISGGTVNEQYF,TGTGCCAGCAGTCAGATCTCAGGGGGCACCGTAAACGAGCAGTACTTC
TRBV10-3,-,TRBJ2-2,-,CAISESYTGELFF,TGTGCCATCAGTGAGTCATACACCGGGGAGCTGTTTTTT
TRBV6-4,TRBD1,TRBJ1-2,-,CASSPGQSYGYTF,TGTGCCAGCAGTCCGGGACAGTCCTATGGCTACACCTTC
TRBV7-2,-,TRBJ2-1,-,CASSEAGQAYNEQFF,TGTGCCAGCAGCGAAGCGGGACAGGCCTACAATGAGCAGTTCTTC
TRBV28,-,TRBJ2-4,-,CASSFLRPNRLQYF,TGTGCCAGCAGTTTTTTGAGGCCAAACCGCCTTCAGTACTTC
TRBV2,-,TRBJ2-5,once,CASSDRGAGETQYF,TGTGCCAGCAGTGACAGGGGCGCAGGGGAGACCCAGTACTTC
TRBV7-8,-,TRBJ2-7,-,CASSFSGRLSYEQYF,TGTGCCAGCAGCTTTTCAGGGCGTCTTTCCTACGAGCAGTACTTC
TRBV7-2,-,TRBJ1-1,-,CASSSQGNTEAFF,TGTGCCAGCAGCTCCCAGGGGAACACTGAAGCTTTCTTT
TRBV28,TRBD1,TRBJ1-5,few,CASSYRGGDQPQHF,TGTGCCAGCAGTTACAGGGGAGGGGATCAGCCCCAGCATTTT